A single sample is the source of the 15 T cell receptor beta chains below, sequenced in a study of cytomegalovirus exposure and HLA in healthy donors. It was with 60 Vbeta and 13 Jbeta primers that the PCR ran. Assay used: immunoSEQ multiplex PCR; TCRdb lists only in-frame clones, some missing. This sample has 150,000 to 200,000 clones; 68% occur once, and the top ten carry about 1.3%. Sequencing was done on a sample of PBMCs. These receptors all stem from a man in his fifties in good health and CMV-seronegative.

V is TRBV25-1 and J is TRBJ1-5; a possible D gene is TRBD1 (6 bases). V lost 3 bases to trimming and J lost 2 bases, with 14 bases between them. Germline-derived CDR1 and CDR2 are MGHDK and SYGVNS. The CDR3 has 16 residues. The CDR3 spells CASSESTGFGNQPQHF. In DNA, the CDR3 is TGTGCCAGCAGTGAGAGTACAGGGTTCGGCAATCAGCCCCAGCATTTT.

CDR3 region: CASSILPNTGELFF. The DNA for the CDR3 is TGTGCCAGCAGCATACTCCCGAACACCGGGGAGCTGTTTTTT. The chain is built from TRBV11-2 and TRBJ2-2; D gene unclear. Trimming pared 5 bases from V and 0 bases from J, leaving 7 bases between. Looked up from germline, CDR1 is SGHAT and CDR2 is FQNNGV. CDR3 size: 14 residues.

The V gene is TRBV4-1, the J gene TRBJ2-7, with D possibly being TRBD1 (6 bases). CDR1 MGHRA and CDR2 YSYEKL come from the germline V gene. V shed 2 bases and J shed 7 bases, with 12 bases lying between them. The CDR3 runs to 13 residues. The CDR3 region has the DNA TGCGCCAGCAGCCAATCCCCGCAGGGGGAGCAGTACTTC. Its protein product is CASSQSPQGEQYF.

This clone occurred a few times. The chain recombines TRBV19 with TRBJ1-5; 7 positions match TRBD1. CDR3 length: 14 amino acids. Trimming removed 7 bases from V and 2 bases from J; junction bases left unmatched: 5. Germline CDR1 reads LNHDA; CDR2 reads SQIVND (reference sequence). Written as DNA, the CDR3 is TGTGCCAGTAAAACAGGGGCGGGCAATCAGCCCCAGCATTTT. Its protein product is CASKTGAGNQPQHF. The variable domain in full, with the rest retrieved from reference TRBV19 and TRBJ1-5, is DGGITQSPKYLFRKEGQNVTLSCEQNLNHDAMYWYRQDPGQGLRLIYYSQIVNDFQKGDIAEGYSVSREKKESFPLTVTSAQKNPTAFYLCASKTGAGNQPQHFGDGTRLSIL.

The V and J genes are TRBV6-1 and TRBJ2-1, with D uncertain. With 5 bases removed from V and 5 bases from J, the gap between germline ends came to 4 bases. Germline loops: CDR1 MNHNS, CDR2 SASEGT. The CDR3 has 11 residues. This chain's CDR3 is CASSPNNEQFF. The CDR3 DNA is TGTGCCAGCAGTCCAAACAATGAGCAGTTCTTC.

The chain carries TRBV7-8 and TRBJ2-7; 7 positions match TRBD1. The CDR3 is 15 amino acids. The germline V gene encodes CDR1 SGHVS and CDR2 FQNEAQ. V lost 4 bases, J lost 3 bases, and 9 bases stayed unmatched. CDR3 protein: CASSSDRVGYYEQYF. CDR3 DNA: TGTGCCAGCAGCTCAGACAGGGTCGGCTACTACGAGCAGTACTTC.

A few counts support this clone. The chain links TRBV29-1 to TRBJ1-1; 8 bases map to TRBD1. V dropped 0 bases and J dropped 1; count of bases not matched to a gene: 4. Germline lookup yields CDR1 SQVTM and CDR2 ANQGSEA. This CDR3 contains 15 residues. CDR3 residues: CSVEETGAGNTEAFF. Written as DNA, the CDR3 is TGCAGCGTTGAAGAGACAGGGGCTGGGAACACTGAAGCTTTCTTT.

V gene TRBV5-1 combines with J gene TRBJ2-2; 11 bases agree with TRBD2. The germline gives CDR1 SGHRS, CDR2 YFSETQ. Losses at the gene ends were 7 bases for V and 10 bases for J; bases not matched to a gene: 9. This CDR3 comprises 14 residues. This CDR3 reads CASGTSGGQKELFF. The CDR3 DNA reads TGCGCCAGCGGAACTAGCGGGGGCCAGAAGGAGCTGTTTTTT.

V and J are TRBV7-2 and TRBJ1-5; 9 nucleotides align to TRBD1. With 3 bases clipped from V and 4 bases from J, the junction kept 4 bases outside the gene matches. This CDR3 has 15 amino acids. The germline CDR1 and CDR2 sequences are SGHTA and FQGNSA. CDR3 loop: CASSLGQGWNQPQHF. In DNA form, the CDR3 reads TGTGCCAGCAGCTTGGGACAGGGTTGGAATCAGCCCCAGCATTTT.

The V and J genes are TRBV4-2 and TRBJ2-5; 12 bases agree with TRBD2. V gave up 0 bases and J gave up 5 bases; unmatched junction bases: 4. The CDR3 has 16 residues. Germline-derived CDR1 and CDR2 are LGHNA and YNFKEQ. In DNA form, the CDR3 reads TGTGCCAGCAGCCAAGATCGGGGACTAGCGGGTGAGACCCAGTACTTC. Its protein is CASSQDRGLAGETQYF.

The rearrangement joins TRBV18 to TRBJ1-1; no firm D call. CDR3 size: 14 residues. CDR1 and CDR2 from the germline V gene are KGHSH and LQKENI. Trimming shortened V by 3 bases and J by 4 bases, and 12 bases separated the two germline ends. CDR3 loop: CASSPQASGTEAFF. CDR3 DNA sequence: TGTGCCAGCTCACCGCAGGCCAGCGGCACTGAAGCTTTCTTT.

This clone was seen a handful of times. The chain couples TRBV7-3 to TRBJ1-1; D is uncertain. The germline gives CDR1 SGHTA, CDR2 FQGTGA. This CDR3 comprises 13 residues. Trimming shortened V by 6 bases and J by 0 bases, and 8 bases separated the two germline ends. CDR3 DNA sequence: TGTGCCAGCAGGATCGGGTTGAACACTGAAGCTTTCTTT. Its protein is CASRIGLNTEAFF.

The V gene is TRBV10-2, the J gene TRBJ2-7; 8 bases are shared with TRBD1. There are 13 residues in the CDR3. Unmatched junction bases numbered 3, after V lost 6 bases and J lost 2 bases. The germline gives CDR1 WSHSY, CDR2 SAAADI. CDR3 loop: CASRGTGTYEQYF. The CDR3, as DNA: TGCGCCAGCAGAGGGACAGGAACCTACGAGCAGTACTTC.

The gene calls are TRBV6-5 and TRBJ1-1; 7 bases agree with TRBD1. This CDR3 contains 15 residues. The germline V gene encodes CDR1 MNHEY and CDR2 SVGAGI. V was clipped by 4 bases and J by 1 base; unmatched bases: 6. This chain's CDR3 is CASSSDRVGNTEAFF. The CDR3 nucleotides are TGTGCCAGCAGTTCTGACAGGGTGGGGAACACTGAAGCTTTCTTT.

Turning to this clone: The sample carries other DNA sequences with the same CDR3. CDR3 in amino acids: CASSKGTSAETQYF. CDR3 bases: TGTGCCAGCAGCAAGGGGACTAGCGCAGAGACCCAGTACTTC. This chain connects TRBV7-2 to TRBJ2-5, with 10 bases identical to TRBD2. Germline V lookup: CDR1 SGHTA, CDR2 FQGNSA. This CDR3 contains 14 residues. V gave up 5 bases and J gave up 4 bases; unmatched junction bases: 4. Complete variable domain (other parts from reference TRBV7-2 and TRBJ2-5): GAGVSQSPSNKVTEKGKDVELRCDPISGHTALYWYRQSLGQGLEFLIYFQGNSAPDKSGLPSDRFSAERTGGSVSTLTIQRTQQEDSAVYLCASSKGTSAETQYFGPGTRLLVL.